Sequencing of this T cell receptor (beta chain) was carried out in a study of graft-versus-host responses after intestinal transplantation. The method was immunoSEQ multiplex PCR; TCRdb's version includes in-frame clones alone and lacks a portion of them. This sample has approximately 70,000 clones, with around 90% found just once. Concerning this clone itself: The antigen is undetermined.

The CDR3 contains 15 residues. Germline-derived CDR1 and CDR2 are SEHNR and FQNEAQ (reference sequence). Losses at the gene ends were 5 bases for V and 11 bases for J; bases not matched to a gene: 17. The sequenced sample was unstimulated CD8+ T cells sorted from spleen or lymph node cells, obtained before intestinal transplant. This chain joins TRBV7-9 and TRBJ1-1; 7 nucleotides line up with TRBD1. This clonotype was sampled from a human donor who received an intestinal transplant. CDR3 in amino acids: CASSAHRGSSVLAFF. CDR3 sequence (DNA): TGTGCCAGCAGCGCTCACAGGGGATCGTCGGTATTGGCTTTCTTT.